A single sample is the source of the 32 T cell receptor beta chains below, sequenced in a study of blood T cells in healthy people across ages. Primed by a sample-barcoded 5' primer and a J-beta primer mix, a second PCR proceeded for about 6 to 12 cycles. A single record per CDR3 protein comes from TCRdb applying MiXCR to the 5' RACE reads. In the table there are about 720,000 distinct CDR3 sequences, 22% of which are singletons. Material: blood. The receptors were gathered from a man between 65 and 79 years old in good health.

This clonotype came up a few times. The chain couples TRBV29-1 to TRBJ1-4; D is ambiguous. V lost 7 bases to trimming and J lost 7 bases, with 7 bases between them. Germline values: CDR1 SQVTM, CDR2 ANQGSEA. CDR3 length: 10 residues. For the CDR3, the DNA is TGCAGCGCTGGGGTTGAAAAACTGTTTTTT. It translates to CSAGVEKLFF.

This clonotype appeared a few times. The chain uses TRBV10-3 and TRBJ2-7; D is possibly TRBD2 (5 bases). The CDR3 length is 12 residues. V dropped 4 bases and J dropped 5 bases, with 9 bases sitting between them. Germline values: CDR1 ENHRY, CDR2 SYGVKD. This CDR3 reads CAISATSHEQYV. CDR3 DNA: TGTGCCATCAGTGCTACTAGTCACGAGCAGTACGTC.

There are a few counts of this clonotype. The V and J genes are TRBV7-7 and TRBJ2-2, with 14 bases that match TRBD2. This CDR3 has 20 amino acids. Germline-derived CDR1 and CDR2 are SSHAT and FNYEAQ (reference sequence). J gave up 5 bases and V 1 base, and 12 bases lay outside the gene matches. The CDR3 DNA sequence: TGTGCCAGCAGCTTAGAAATCCCGACTAGCGGGAGGGCACAGACCGGGGAGCTGTTTTTT. Its translation: CASSLEIPTSGRAQTGELFF.

This clonotype was found a few times. The V and J genes are TRBV20-1 and TRBJ2-5, with a tentative D call TRBD1 (6 bases). The CDR3 spans 12 residues. CDR1 is DFQATT and CDR2 is SNEGSKA in the germline V gene (reference sequence). V was pared by 7 bases and J by 5 bases, with 14 bases between. The CDR3 here is CSVDRTGETQYF. DNA of the CDR3: TGCAGTGTCGACAGGACCGGCGAGACCCAGTACTTC.

V usage is TRBV3-1 and J usage is TRBJ2-7; D possibly uses TRBD1 or TRBD2 (5 bases each). CDR1 is LGHDT and CDR2 is YNNKEL in the germline V gene (reference sequence). With 1 base removed from V and 0 bases from J, the gap between germline ends came to 13 bases. The CDR3 has 16 residues. In nucleotides, the CDR3 is TGTGCCAGCAGCCAAGGCCCCGGGACCCACTCCTACGAGCAGTACTTC. This gives the protein CASSQGPGTHSYEQYF.

This rearrangement joins TRBV6-6 to TRBJ2-5, with a tentative D call TRBD2 (5 bases). TRBJ2-7 explains the end of the DNA better; the J call may be wrong. Per germline, CDR1 MNHNY and CDR2 SVGAGI (reference sequence). There are 11 residues in the CDR3. The CDR3 loop reads CASGLIYEQYF. The CDR3 nucleotides are TGTGCCAGCGGACTTATTTACGAGCAGTACTTC.

This clonotype appeared a few times. The V gene is TRBV18, the J gene TRBJ1-2, with 7 positions matching TRBD1. The CDR3 totals 14 residues. V was pared by 6 bases and J by 0 bases, with 4 bases of the junction left unmatched. The V gene's germline CDR1 is KGHSH and CDR2 LQKENI. DNA for the CDR3: TGTGCCAGCTCTCCTGACAGGGCTAACTATGGCTACACCTTC. It translates to CASSPDRANYGYTF.

The chain is built from TRBV20-1 and TRBJ2-1; TRBD2 matches 8 bases. The CDR3 contains 16 residues. Germline V gives CDR1 DFQATT, CDR2 SNEGSKA (reference sequence). V shed 0 bases and J 8 bases; nucleotides not matched to a gene: 12. The CDR3 sequence is CSARDLSGLVMDEQFF. The DNA of the CDR3 is TGCAGTGCTAGAGATCTTTCGGGACTAGTAATGGATGAGCAGTTCTTC.

This clonotype was seen only a few times. J is TRBJ2-3 and V is TRBV10-3; 8 positions agree with TRBD2. The trim removed 8 bases at V and 5 bases at J, leaving 6 bases unmatched. There are 13 residues in the CDR3. Germline V gene data show CDR1 as ENHRY and CDR2 as SYGVKD. CDR3 nucleotides: TGTGCCATCGGGACGGGAGGGGGAGATACGCAGTATTTT. It specifies CAIGTGGGDTQYF.

This clonotype has only a few counts. One junction end does not reproduce the germline sequence, and a read error may be involved. The chain links TRBV12-5 to TRBJ2-3; D is uncertain. The length of the CDR3 is 12 residues. Germline CDR1 and CDR2: LGHNT and FRNRAP. The CDR3 loop reads CASGFLESGQYF. The CDR3 nucleotides are TGTGCTAGCGGTTTTCTCGAGTCGGGGCAGTATTTT.

This rearrangement joins TRBV5-1 to TRBJ1-1, with unresolved D. Germline assignment: CDR1 SGHRS and CDR2 YFSETQ. Trimming took 2 bases from V and 8 from J, leaving 13 bases between them. The CDR3 covers 13 residues. CDR3 sequence: CASSFDGRREAFF. The CDR3 DNA reads TGCGCCAGCAGCTTTGACGGACGAAGAGAAGCTTTCTTT.

The gene calls are TRBV25-1 and TRBJ1-3, with 8 bases identical to TRBD1. The CDR3 contains 16 residues. Losses at the gene ends were 9 bases for V and 1 base for J; bases not matched to a gene: 11. CDR1 is MGHDK, CDR2 SYGVNS, per germline. CDR3 region: CARPQADRASGNTIYF. The DNA for the CDR3 is TGTGCCAGACCCCAAGCGGACAGGGCATCTGGAAACACCATATATTTT. Filled out from reference TRBV25-1 and TRBJ1-3, the complete variable domain reads EADIYQTPRYLVIGTGKKITLECSQTMGHDKMYWYQQDPGMELHLIHYSYGVNSTEKGDLSSESTVSRIRTEHFPLTLESARPSHTSQYLCARPQADRASGNTIYFGEGSWLTVV.

The rearrangement links TRBV7-8 to TRBJ2-1; D gene unclear. The germline CDR1 and CDR2 sequences are SGHVS and FQNEAQ. This CDR3 is 12 amino acids long. V was cut by 6 bases and J by 7 bases, with 10 bases left in between. DNA of the CDR3: TGTGCCAGCAGTCCAGTCAGAAATGAGCAGTTCTTC. It encodes CASSPVRNEQFF. Using reference TRBV7-8 and TRBJ2-1 for the parts outside the CDR3, the full variable domain is GAGVSQSPRYKVAKRGQDVALRCDPISGHVSLFWYQQALGQGPEFLTYFQNEAQLDKSGLPSDRFFAERPEGSVSTLKIQRTQQEDSAVYLCASSPVRNEQFFGPGTRLTVL.

The V call is TRBV28, the J call TRBJ2-6; 10 bases match TRBD1. The V segment lost 3 bases and the J segment 1 base; nucleotides outside the gene matches: 3. This CDR3 is 17 amino acids long. Germline lookup yields CDR1 MDHEN and CDR2 SYDVKM. CDR3 coding DNA: TGTGCCAGCAGTTTGCTGGGACAGGGGTCTGGGGCCAACGTCCTGACTTTC. It encodes CASSLLGQGSGANVLTF.

This clonotype was counted between two and nine times. The rearrangement joins TRBV29-1 to TRBJ2-4; 7 nucleotides match TRBD1. Germline V gene data show CDR1 as SQVTM and CDR2 as ANQGSEA. The CDR3 runs to 14 residues. The V segment lost 7 bases and the J segment 4 bases; nucleotides outside the gene matches: 10. CDR3 sequence reads: CSAASGQTKNIQYF. The CDR3 nucleotides read TGCAGCGCAGCCTCGGGACAGACAAAAAACATTCAGTACTTC.

In this sample, this clonotype turned up a few times. The gene calls are TRBV3-1 and TRBJ2-4; weak D call: TRBD1 (6 bases). The CDR3 is made up of 18 amino acids. Looked up from germline, CDR1 is LGHDT and CDR2 is YNNKEL (reference sequence). Trimming took 2 bases from V and 0 from J, leaving 17 bases between them. CDR3 sequence reads: CASSQRLNRVLAKNIQYF. The CDR3 DNA sequence: TGTGCCAGCAGCCAACGGCTAAACAGGGTACTAGCCAAAAACATTCAGTACTTC.

This clonotype has at least ten counts. CDR3 loop: CASSSRTSGSFNEQFF. The DNA of the CDR3 is TGTGCCAGCAGCTCGAGGACTAGCGGGAGTTTCAATGAGCAGTTCTTC. J is TRBJ2-1 and V is TRBV9, with 13 bases aligning to TRBD2. Germline loops: CDR1 SGDLS, CDR2 YYNGEE. The CDR3 contains 16 residues. V shed 4 bases and J 6 bases; nucleotides not matched to a gene: 7.

This sequence joins TRBV20-1 and TRBJ1-4, with a possible D match to TRBD1 (5 bases). This CDR3 is 13 amino acids long. Per the germline V gene, CDR1 is DFQATT and CDR2 is SNEGSKA (reference sequence). V was trimmed by 5 bases and J by 4 bases, leaving 11 bases between them. CDR3 sequence reads: CSAGRADNEKLFF. DNA for the CDR3: TGCAGTGCTGGCAGGGCAGATAATGAAAAACTGTTTTTT.

A few counts support this clonotype. The chain uses TRBV6-5 and TRBJ1-6, with D unclear. The V gene's germline CDR1 is MNHEY and CDR2 SVGAGI. The CDR3 spans 12 residues. The germline V and J ends were trimmed by 8 bases and 6 bases, with 8 bases remaining between them. DNA of the CDR3: TGTGCCAGCGGTCCGAGTAATTCACCCCTCCACTTT. It encodes CASGPSNSPLHF.

This clonotype was observed a handful of times. J is TRBJ1-2 and V is TRBV14, with a tentative D call TRBD1 (5 bases). The V end was cut by 3 bases, the J end by 5 bases, with 13 bases between. Germline CDR1 reads SGHDN; CDR2 reads FVKESK. The CDR3 has 14 residues. The CDR3 nucleotides are TGTGCCAGCAGCCAGGGAGGCTGGGGGTATGGCTACACCTTC. Translated, it gives CASSQGGWGYGYTF.

The table lists this clonotype with a few counts. The CDR3 DNA follows: TGTGCCAGCAGCCAACATGGCTCTGGGGCCAACGTCCTGACTTTC. Translation: CASSQHGSGANVLTF. The rearrangement links TRBV3-1 to TRBJ2-6, with no clear D. Deletions cut 2 bases from V and 0 bases from J, with 5 bases between. CDR1 LGHDT and CDR2 YNNKEL come from the germline V gene (reference sequence). This CDR3 spans 15 amino acids.

This clonotype was recorded at least ten times. The CDR3 loop reads CASSLAWTGGTTNEKLFF. The CDR3 nucleotides read TGTGCCAGCAGTTTAGCGTGGACAGGGGGCACAACTAATGAAAAACTGTTTTTT. The V gene is TRBV12-3 or TRBV12-4, the J gene TRBJ1-4, with 11 bases fitting TRBD1. This CDR3 has 18 residues. Losses at the gene ends were 0 bases for V and 0 bases for J; bases not matched to a gene: 3.

This clonotype was seen only a few times. The chain has TRBV20-1 and TRBJ1-1; possibly TRBD1 for D (5 bases). The CDR3 sequence is 13 residues long. V lost 6 bases and J 1 base, leaving 12 bases between the germline ends. Germline loops: CDR1 DFQATT, CDR2 SNEGSKA (reference sequence). The CDR3 coding sequence is TGCAGTGCGCCGACAGAACCGAACACTGAAGCTTTCTTT. It is translated as CSAPTEPNTEAFF.

As to this clonotype: A junction end diverges from the germline sequence, so it may reflect a read error. This chain connects TRBV19 to TRBJ1-5; TRBD1 aligns across 8 bases. There are 16 residues in the CDR3. Germline CDR1 LNHDA, CDR2 SQIVND (reference sequence). The CDR3 nucleotides read TGTGCCAGTAGTTTCGGGACAGGTTATAGCAATCAACCCCAGCATTTT. This codes for CASSFGTGYSNQPQHF. The complete variable domain, with remaining parts taken from reference TRBV19 and TRBJ1-5, reads DGGITQSPKYLFRKEGQNVTLSCEQNLNHDAMYWYRQDPGQGLRLIYYSQIVNDFQKGDIAEGYSVSREKKESFPLTVTSAQKNPTAFYLCASSFGTGYSNQPQHFGDGTRLSIL.

This sequence joins TRBV7-2 and TRBJ1-6, with a possible D match to TRBD1 (5 bases). The V end lost 0 bases, the J end lost 7 bases, and 13 bases lay between the germline ends. Germline assignment: CDR1 SGHTA and CDR2 FQGNSA. This CDR3 has 16 residues. CDR3 in amino acids: CASSLAQRGTNSPLHF. DNA of the CDR3: TGTGCCAGCAGCTTAGCCCAGAGGGGTACGAATTCACCCCTCCACTTT.

The sample holds many counts of this clonotype. V gene TRBV19 combines with J gene TRBJ2-1; D gene unclear. Germline-derived CDR1 and CDR2 are LNHDA and SQIVND (reference sequence). The V gene lost 1 base and the J gene lost 0 bases, with 10 bases spanning the gap. The CDR3 runs to 16 residues. This CDR3 is CASSIGQTRSYNEQFF. The CDR3 DNA reads as TGTGCCAGTAGTATAGGCCAAACTCGCTCCTACAATGAGCAGTTCTTC.

A note on this clonotype: The junction does not match germline at one end; this may be a read error. The chain recombines TRBV7-3 with TRBJ2-1; D unresolved. The CDR3 spans 13 residues. Germline V CDR1 and CDR2: SGHTA, FQGTGA. The CDR3 DNA follows: TGTGCTAGCAGCTTAGGGTCAGCTGGTACGCAGTTCTTC. Amino acid sequence: CASSLGSAGTQFF. Looking up the rest from reference TRBV7-3 and TRBJ2-1 gives the full variable domain: GAGVSQTPSNKVTEKGKYVELRCDPISGHTALYWYRQSLGQGPEFLIYFQGTGAADDSGLPNDRFFAVRPEGSVSTLKIQRTERGDSAVYLCASSLGSAGTQFFGPGTRLTVL.

The chain uses TRBV20-1 and TRBJ1-4; D gene uncertain. Germline V CDR1 and CDR2: DFQATT, SNEGSKA (reference sequence). The CDR3 has 16 residues. CDR3 protein: CSAHSRTEATNEKLFF. CDR3 nucleotide sequence: TGCAGCGCCCACTCCCGGACTGAGGCAACTAATGAAAAACTGTTTTTT.

The chain combines TRBV27 with TRBJ2-2; TRBD1 aligns across 7 bases. Germline V gene data show CDR1 as MNHEY and CDR2 as SMNVEV (reference sequence). The ends lost 4 bases at V and 8 bases at J; junction bases unmatched: 4. The CDR3 length is 13 residues. CDR3: CASSSDREGELFF. The CDR3 DNA reads as TGTGCCAGCAGTTCCGACAGGGAAGGGGAGCTGTTTTTT.

This chain connects TRBV29-1 to TRBJ2-5, with D perhaps assigned TRBD1 or TRBD2 (5 bases each). The DNA end lines up better with TRBJ2-1; the J call may be wrong. This CDR3 has 15 amino acids. CDR1 is SQVTM and CDR2 is ANQGSEA in the germline V gene. The CDR3 sequence: CSAIGWDRTNNEQFF. CDR3 DNA sequence: TGCAGCGCCATCGGGTGGGACCGGACCAACAATGAGCAGTTCTTC.

The chain uses TRBV7-2 and TRBJ1-6; D is undetermined. This CDR3 has 16 residues. Deletions cut 1 base from V and 5 bases from J, with 12 bases between. In germline, CDR1 is SGHTA, CDR2 FQGNSA. As DNA, the CDR3 is TGTGCCAGCAGCTTAGGCCTGGGGTCTAATAATTCACCCCTCCACTTT. Amino acids: CASSLGLGSNNSPLHF.

J is TRBJ2-2 and V is TRBV20-1, with 14 bases matching TRBD2. From germline, CDR1 is DFQATT and CDR2 SNEGSKA (reference sequence). Losses at the gene ends were 0 bases for V and 4 bases for J; bases not matched to a gene: 13. The length of the CDR3 is 20 residues. The CDR3 loop reads CSARDRETSGRAGGTGELFF. The CDR3, as DNA: TGCAGTGCTAGAGATCGAGAGACTAGCGGGAGGGCCGGAGGCACCGGGGAGCTGTTTTTT.